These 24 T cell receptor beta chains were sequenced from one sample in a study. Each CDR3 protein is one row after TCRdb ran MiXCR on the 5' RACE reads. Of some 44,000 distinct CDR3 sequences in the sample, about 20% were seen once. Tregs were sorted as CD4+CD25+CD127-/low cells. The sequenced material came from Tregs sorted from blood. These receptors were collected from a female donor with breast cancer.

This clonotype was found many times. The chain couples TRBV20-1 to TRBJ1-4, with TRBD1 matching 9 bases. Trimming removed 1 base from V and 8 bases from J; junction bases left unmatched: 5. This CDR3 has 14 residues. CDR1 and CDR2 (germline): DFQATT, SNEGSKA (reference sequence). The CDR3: CSARAGTGREKLFF. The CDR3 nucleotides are TGCAGTGCTAGAGCGGGGACAGGGCGGGAAAAACTGTTTTTT.

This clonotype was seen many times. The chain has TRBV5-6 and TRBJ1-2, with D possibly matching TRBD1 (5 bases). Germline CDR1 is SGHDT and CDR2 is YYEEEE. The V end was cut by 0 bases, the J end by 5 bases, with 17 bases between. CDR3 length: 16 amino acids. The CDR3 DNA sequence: TGTGCCAGCAGCTTGGGCGGCAGGGACGGAGGATATGGCTACACCTTC. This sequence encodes CASSLGGRDGGYGYTF.

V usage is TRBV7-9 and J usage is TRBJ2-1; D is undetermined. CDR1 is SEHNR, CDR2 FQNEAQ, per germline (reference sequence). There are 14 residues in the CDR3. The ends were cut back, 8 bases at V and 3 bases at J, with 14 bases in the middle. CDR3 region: CASRGQLLYNEQFF. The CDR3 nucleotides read TGTGCCAGCCGCGGCCAACTACTCTACAATGAGCAGTTCTTC.

The CDR3 DNA follows: TGTGCCAGCAGACAGGGTTTCGTCTATGGCTACACCTTC. Protein: CASRQGFVYGYTF. The chain carries TRBV2 and TRBJ1-2; tentatively, D is TRBD1 (6 bases). Trimming pared 6 bases from V and 4 bases from J, leaving 12 bases between. This CDR3 has 13 amino acids. Germline CDR1 is SNHLY and CDR2 is FYNNEI.

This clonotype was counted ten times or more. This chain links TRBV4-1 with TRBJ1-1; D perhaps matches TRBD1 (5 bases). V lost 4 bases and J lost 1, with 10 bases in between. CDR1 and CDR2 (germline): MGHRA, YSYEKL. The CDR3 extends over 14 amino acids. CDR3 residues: CASSPAGGNTEAFF. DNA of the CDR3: TGCGCCAGCAGCCCGGCGGGGGGGAACACTGAAGCTTTCTTT.

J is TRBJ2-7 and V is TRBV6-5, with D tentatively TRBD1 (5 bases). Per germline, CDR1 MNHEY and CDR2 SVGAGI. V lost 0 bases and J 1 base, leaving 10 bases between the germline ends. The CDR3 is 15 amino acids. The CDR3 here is CASSYSTQGSYEQYF. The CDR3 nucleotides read TGTGCCAGCAGTTACTCGACCCAGGGATCCTACGAGCAGTACTTC.

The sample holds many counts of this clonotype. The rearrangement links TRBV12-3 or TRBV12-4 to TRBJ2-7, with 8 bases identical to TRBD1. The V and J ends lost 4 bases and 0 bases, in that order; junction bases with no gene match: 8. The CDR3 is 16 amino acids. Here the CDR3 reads CASSSGTGISSYEQYF. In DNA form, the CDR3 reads TGTGCCAGCAGTTCCGGGACAGGCATTAGCTCCTACGAGCAGTACTTC.

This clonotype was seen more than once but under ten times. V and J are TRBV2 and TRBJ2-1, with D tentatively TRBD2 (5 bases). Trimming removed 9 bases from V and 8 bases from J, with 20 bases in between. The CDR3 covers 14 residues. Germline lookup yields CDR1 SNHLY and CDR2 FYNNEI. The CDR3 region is CASIYGPGFHEQFF. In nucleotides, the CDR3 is TGTGCCAGTATATACGGCCCGGGGTTCCATGAGCAGTTCTTC.

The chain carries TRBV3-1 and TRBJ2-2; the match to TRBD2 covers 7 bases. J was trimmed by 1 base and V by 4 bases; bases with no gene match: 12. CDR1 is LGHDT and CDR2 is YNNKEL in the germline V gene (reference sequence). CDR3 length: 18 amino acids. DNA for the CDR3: TGTGCCAGCAGCCCCCTCCCCGGCGAGCGGGAGAACACCGGGGAGCTGTTTTTT. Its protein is CASSPLPGERENTGELFF.

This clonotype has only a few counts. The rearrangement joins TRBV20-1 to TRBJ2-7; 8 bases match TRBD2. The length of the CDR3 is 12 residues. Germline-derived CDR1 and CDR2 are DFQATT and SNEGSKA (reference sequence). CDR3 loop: CRAPGLVDEQYF. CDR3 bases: TGCAGAGCTCCGGGACTAGTCGACGAGCAGTACTTC.

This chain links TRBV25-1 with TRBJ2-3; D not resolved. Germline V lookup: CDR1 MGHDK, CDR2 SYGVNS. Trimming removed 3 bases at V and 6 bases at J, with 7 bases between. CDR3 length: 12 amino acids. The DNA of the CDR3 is TGTGCCAGCAGTGATATCTTGGATACGCAGTATTTT. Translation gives CASSDILDTQYF.

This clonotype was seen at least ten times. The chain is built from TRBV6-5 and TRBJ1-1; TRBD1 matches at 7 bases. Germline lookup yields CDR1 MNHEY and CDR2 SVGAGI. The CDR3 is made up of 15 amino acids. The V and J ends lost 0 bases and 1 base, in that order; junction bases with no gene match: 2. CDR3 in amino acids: CASSYSGTANTEAFF. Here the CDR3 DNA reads TGTGCCAGCAGTTACTCCGGGACAGCGAACACTGAAGCTTTCTTT.

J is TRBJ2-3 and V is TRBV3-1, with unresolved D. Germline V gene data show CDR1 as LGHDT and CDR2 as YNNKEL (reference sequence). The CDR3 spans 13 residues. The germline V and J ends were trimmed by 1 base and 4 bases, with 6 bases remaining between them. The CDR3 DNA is TGTGCCAGCAGCCAAGGTTCCCCAGATACGCAGTATTTT. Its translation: CASSQGSPDTQYF.

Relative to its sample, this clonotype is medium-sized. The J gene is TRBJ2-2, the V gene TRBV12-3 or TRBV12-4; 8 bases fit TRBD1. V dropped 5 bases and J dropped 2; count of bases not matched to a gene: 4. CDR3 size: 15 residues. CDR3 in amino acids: CASSLGQGNTGELFF. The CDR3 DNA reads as TGTGCCAGCAGTCTCGGACAGGGAAACACCGGGGAGCTGTTTTTT.

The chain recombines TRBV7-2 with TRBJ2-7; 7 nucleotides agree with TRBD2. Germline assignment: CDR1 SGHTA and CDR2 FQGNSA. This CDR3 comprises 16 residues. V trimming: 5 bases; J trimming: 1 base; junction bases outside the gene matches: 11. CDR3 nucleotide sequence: TGTGCCAGCAGCCGAAACCCCCTAGCGGCTTCCTACGAGCAGTACTTC. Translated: CASSRNPLAASYEQYF.

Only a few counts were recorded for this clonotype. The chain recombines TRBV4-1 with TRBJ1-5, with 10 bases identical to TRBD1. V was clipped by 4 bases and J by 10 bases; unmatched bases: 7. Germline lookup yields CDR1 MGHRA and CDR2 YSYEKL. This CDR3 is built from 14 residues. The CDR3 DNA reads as TGCGCCAGCAGCCGGGACAGGGGTCCCTACCCCCAGCATTTT. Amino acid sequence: CASSRDRGPYPQHF.

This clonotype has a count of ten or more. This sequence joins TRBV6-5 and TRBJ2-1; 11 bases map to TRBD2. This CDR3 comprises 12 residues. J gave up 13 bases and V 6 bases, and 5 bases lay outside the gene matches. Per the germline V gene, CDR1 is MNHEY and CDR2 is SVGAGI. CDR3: CASRSGLADQFF. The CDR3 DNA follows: TGTGCCAGCAGGTCGGGACTAGCGGACCAGTTCTTC.

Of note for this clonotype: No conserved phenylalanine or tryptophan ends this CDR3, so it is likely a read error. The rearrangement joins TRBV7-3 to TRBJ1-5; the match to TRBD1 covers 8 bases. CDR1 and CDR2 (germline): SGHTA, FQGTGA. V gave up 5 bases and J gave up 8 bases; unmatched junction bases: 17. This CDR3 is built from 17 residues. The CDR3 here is CASSRYIGQGSSEPQHS. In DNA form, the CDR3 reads TGTGCCAGCAGCCGCTACATCGGACAGGGTTCGTCGGAGCCCCAGCATTCT.

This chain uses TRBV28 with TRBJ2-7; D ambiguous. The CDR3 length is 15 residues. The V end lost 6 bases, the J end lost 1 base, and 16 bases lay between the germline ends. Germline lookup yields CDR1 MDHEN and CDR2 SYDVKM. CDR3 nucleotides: TGTGCCAGCAGCCCTACCCCTGACCTTTCCTACGAGCAGTACTTC. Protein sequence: CASSPTPDLSYEQYF. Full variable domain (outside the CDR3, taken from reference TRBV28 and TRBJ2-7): DVKVTQSSRYLVKRTGEKVFLECVQDMDHENMFWYRQDPGLGLRLIYFSYDVKMKEKGDIPEGYSVSREKKERFSLILESASTNQTSMYLCASSPTPDLSYEQYFGPGTRLTVT.

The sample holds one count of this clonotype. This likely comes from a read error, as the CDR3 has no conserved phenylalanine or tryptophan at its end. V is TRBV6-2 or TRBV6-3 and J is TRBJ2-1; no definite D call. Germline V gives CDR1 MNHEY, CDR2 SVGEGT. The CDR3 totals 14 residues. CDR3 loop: CTSSYSGYYNEQFL. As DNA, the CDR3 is TGTACCAGCAGTTACTCGGGCTACTACAATGAGCAGTTCCTC.

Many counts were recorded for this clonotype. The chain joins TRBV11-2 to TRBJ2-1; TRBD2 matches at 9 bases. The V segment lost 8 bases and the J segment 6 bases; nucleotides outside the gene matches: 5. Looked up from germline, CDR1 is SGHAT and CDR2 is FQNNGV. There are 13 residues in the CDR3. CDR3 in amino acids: CASGASGINEQFF. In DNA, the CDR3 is TGTGCCAGCGGGGCTAGCGGGATCAATGAGCAGTTCTTC.

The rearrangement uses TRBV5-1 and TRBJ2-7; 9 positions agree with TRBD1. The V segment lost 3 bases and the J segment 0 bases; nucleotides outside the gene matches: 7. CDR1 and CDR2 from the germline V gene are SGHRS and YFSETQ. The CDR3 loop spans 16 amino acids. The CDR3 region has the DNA TGCGCCAGCAGCTATACAGGGGGCGCGGGCTCCTACGAGCAGTACTTC. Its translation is CASSYTGGAGSYEQYF.

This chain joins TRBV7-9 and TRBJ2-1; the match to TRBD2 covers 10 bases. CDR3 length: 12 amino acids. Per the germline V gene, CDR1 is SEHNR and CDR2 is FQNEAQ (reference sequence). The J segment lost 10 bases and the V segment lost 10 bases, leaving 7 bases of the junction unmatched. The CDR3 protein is CATAGGHHEQFF. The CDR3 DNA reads TGTGCCACAGCGGGAGGGCATCACGAGCAGTTCTTC.

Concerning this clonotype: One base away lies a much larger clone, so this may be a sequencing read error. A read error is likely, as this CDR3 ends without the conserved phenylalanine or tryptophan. The CDR3 loop is CASSLAGRFYEQYS. The CDR3 nucleotides are TGTGCCAGCAGTTTAGCGGGTAGATTCTACGAGCAGTACTCC. The chain employs TRBV27 and TRBJ2-7; D is perhaps TRBD2 (5 bases). Germline lookup yields CDR1 MNHEY and CDR2 SMNVEV (reference sequence). This CDR3 is built from 14 residues. The germline V and J ends were trimmed by 2 bases and 3 bases, with 11 bases remaining between them.